This T cell receptor (beta chain) was sequenced during a study of blood T cell repertoires in COVID-19. About the study: Italy, Spain and the United States were the sources of the convalescent and acute COVID-19 samples.

Authors' data handling: The authors estimated nucleated cell counts from reference gene primer amplification. Sequencing was performed with immunoSEQ multiplex PCR; in TCRdb, only in-frame clones are kept and a portion is missing. V and J calls and clone size are copied from that table; D and trimming were computed from the DNA. Of some 670,000 clones detected, about nine tenths appear once; the ten largest clones hold approximately 0.25%. Looked up from germline, CDR1 is MRHNA and CDR2 is SNTAGT. Losses at the gene ends were 4 bases for V and 2 bases for J; bases not matched to a gene: 4. This CDR3 region has 16 residues.

The genes are TRBV6-4 and TRBJ2-2, with 10 bases identical to TRBD2. Source material: peripheral blood. The clonotype was recovered from a woman between 18 and 29 years old with acute or convalescent COVID-19. The CDR3, as DNA: TGTGCCAGCAGTGCCTCTAGCGGGGGAAACACCGGGGAGCTGTTTTTT. This translates into CASSASSGGNTGELFF.